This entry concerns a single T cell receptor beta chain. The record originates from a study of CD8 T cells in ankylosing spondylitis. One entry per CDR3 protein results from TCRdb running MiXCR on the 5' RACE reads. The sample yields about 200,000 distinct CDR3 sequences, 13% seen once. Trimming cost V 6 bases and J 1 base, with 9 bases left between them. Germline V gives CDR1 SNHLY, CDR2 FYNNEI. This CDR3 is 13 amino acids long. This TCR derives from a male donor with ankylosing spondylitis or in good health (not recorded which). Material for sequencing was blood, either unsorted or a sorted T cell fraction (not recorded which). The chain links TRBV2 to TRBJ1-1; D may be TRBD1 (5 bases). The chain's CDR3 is CASREQANTEAFF. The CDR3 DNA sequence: TGTGCCAGCAGGGAACAGGCGAACACTGAAGCTTTCTTT.